The clone carrying this T cell receptor (beta chain) is deemed medium-sized. Sequencing was performed with immunoSEQ multiplex PCR; in TCRdb, only in-frame clones are kept and a portion is missing. The sample gives 40,000 to 55,000 clones, 88% of which show up once; just over 9% is in the top ten. The sample comes from a study of PD-1 blockade in classical Hodgkin lymphoma. The germline V and J ends were trimmed by 1 base and 6 bases, with 12 bases remaining between them. This CDR3 spans 15 amino acids. Germline-derived CDR1 and CDR2 are SEHNR and FQNEAQ (reference sequence). Every patient experienced relapse after autologous stem cell transplantation, and brentuximab vedotin exposure varied.

The input for sequencing was peripheral blood mononuclear cells (PBMCs), taken at baseline. The TCR sequence derives from a human donor with classical Hodgkin lymphoma. The V gene is TRBV7-9, the J gene TRBJ1-4, with D unresolved. The CDR3 DNA reads as TGTGCCAGCAGCTTAGGGGATGTTGAGGATGAAAAACTGTTTTTT. Translated, it gives CASSLGDVEDEKLFF. The whole variable domain, remainder taken from reference TRBV7-9 and TRBJ1-4, is DTGVSQNPRHKITKRGQNVTFRCDPISEHNRLYWYRQTLGQGPEFLTYFQNEAQLEKSRLLSDRFSAERPKGSFSTLEIQRTEQGDSAMYLCASSLGDVEDEKLFFGSGTQLSVL.